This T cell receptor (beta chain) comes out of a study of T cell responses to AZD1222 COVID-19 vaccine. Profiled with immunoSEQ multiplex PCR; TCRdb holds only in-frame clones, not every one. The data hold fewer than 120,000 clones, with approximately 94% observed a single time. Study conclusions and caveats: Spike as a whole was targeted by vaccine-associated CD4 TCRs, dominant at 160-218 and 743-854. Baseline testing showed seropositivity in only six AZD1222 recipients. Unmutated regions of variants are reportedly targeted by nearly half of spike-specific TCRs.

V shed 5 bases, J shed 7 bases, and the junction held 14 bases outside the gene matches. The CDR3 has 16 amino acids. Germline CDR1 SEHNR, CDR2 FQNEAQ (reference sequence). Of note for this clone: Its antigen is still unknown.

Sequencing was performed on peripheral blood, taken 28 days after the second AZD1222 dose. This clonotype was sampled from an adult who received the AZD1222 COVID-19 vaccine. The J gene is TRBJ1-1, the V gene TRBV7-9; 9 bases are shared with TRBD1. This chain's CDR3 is CASSPWTGATTNEAFF. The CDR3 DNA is TGTGCCAGCAGCCCATGGACAGGGGCGACCACAAATGAAGCTTTCTTT.